The 22 T cell receptor beta chains below come from one sample, sequenced in a study of T cell repertoires in cytomegalovirus infection. Via MiXCR, TCRdb re-called the reads, giving one row per CDR3 protein. The table shows 150,000 to 200,000 distinct CDR3 sequences, with about a tenth occurring only once. Sequencing input: PBMCs. Receptors were obtained from a human donor in good health (CMV status not recorded). Some clones in this sample may be carry-over from other donors' samples.

This chain joins TRBV20-1 and TRBJ1-1; D is ambiguous. CDR1 is DFQATT and CDR2 is SNEGSKA in the germline V gene (reference sequence). There are 15 residues in the CDR3. V was cut by 0 bases and J by 1 base, with 12 bases left in between. The CDR3 spells CSARDTGGQNTEAFF. DNA of the CDR3: TGCAGTGCTAGAGATACCGGCGGGCAGAACACTGAAGCTTTCTTT.

To note about this clonotype: This may come from a read error, since a much larger clone is one base off. The chain employs TRBV28 and TRBJ2-5; weak D call: TRBD2 (5 bases). The CDR3 consists of 15 residues. Per germline, CDR1 MDHEN and CDR2 SYDVKM. CDR3 sequence reads: CAGSRIMTGQETQYF. Here the CDR3 DNA reads TGTGCCGGCAGTCGGATTATGACGGGACAAGAGACCCAGTACTTC.

This clonotype was seen repeatedly, ten times or more. The genes are TRBV11-3 and TRBJ2-1; tentatively, D is TRBD1 (6 bases). Germline V lookup: CDR1 SGHNT, CDR2 YENEEA. The germline V and J ends were trimmed by 4 bases and 7 bases, with 17 bases remaining between them. The CDR3 extends over 15 amino acids. CDR3 bases: TGTGCCAGCAGCTCCCCCCCCACAGGGTGGAATGAGCAGTTCTTC. This translates into CASSSPPTGWNEQFF.

This clonotype occurred many times. The chain has TRBV6-5 and TRBJ2-2; D may be TRBD1 (7 bases). Germline loops: CDR1 MNHEY, CDR2 SVGAGI. V lost 6 bases and J 1 base, leaving 9 bases between the germline ends. The CDR3 spans 14 residues. The CDR3 DNA sequence: TGTGCCAGCAGGCAGGGGGGGAACACCGGGGAGCTGTTTTTT. As protein: CASRQGGNTGELFF.

In this sample, this clonotype turned up a few times. The chain uses TRBV6-2 or TRBV6-3 and TRBJ2-7, with D possibly being TRBD2 (5 bases). V lost 7 bases, J lost 4 bases, and 14 bases lay in between. CDR1 and CDR2 from the germline V gene are MNHEY and SVGEGT. The CDR3 is made up of 13 amino acids. The CDR3 loop reads CASTAEVAYEQYF. CDR3 nucleotides: TGTGCCAGCACCGCGGAAGTAGCGTACGAGCAGTACTTC.

J is TRBJ2-1 and V is TRBV5-4; 9 bases map to TRBD2. The V segment lost 0 bases and the J segment 5 bases; nucleotides outside the gene matches: 12. Germline assignment: CDR1 SGHNT and CDR2 YYREEE (reference sequence). The CDR3 is 18 residues long. DNA of the CDR3: TGTGCCAGCAGCTTGGGTCAGGGCGGTAGCGGGGGTCACAATGAGCAGTTCTTC. This translates into CASSLGQGGSGGHNEQFF. Variable domain in full (rest from reference TRBV5-4 and TRBJ2-1): ETGVTQSPTHLIKTRGQQVTLRCSSQSGHNTVSWYQQALGQGPQFIFQYYREEENGRGNFPPRFSGLQFPNYSSELNVNALELDDSALYLCASSLGQGGSGGHNEQFFGPGTRLTVL.

There are many counts of this clonotype. CDR3 in DNA: TGCGCCAGCAGCGGACGGACCAGCTACAATGAGCAGTTCTTC. Its translation: CASSGRTSYNEQFF. This chain uses TRBV5-1 with TRBJ2-1; D unresolved. Trimming took 4 bases from V and 3 from J, leaving 11 bases between them. Germline V gene sequence: CDR1 SGHRS, CDR2 YFSETQ. The CDR3 loop spans 14 amino acids.

This clonotype was detected many times. V and J are TRBV29-1 and TRBJ1-1, with 9 bases fitting TRBD1. With 6 bases clipped from V and 2 bases from J, the junction kept 10 bases outside the gene matches. CDR3 length equals 15 residues. In germline, CDR1 is SQVTM, CDR2 ANQGSEA. The CDR3 DNA is TGCAGCGTCCGGGGGGTACAGGGGGCAAACACTGAAGCTTTCTTT. Its protein is CSVRGVQGANTEAFF.

This clonotype appeared a single time. A much larger clone lies one base from this, so it may be a read error. J is TRBJ1-6 and V is TRBV7-8, with unresolved D. This CDR3 spans 12 amino acids. CDR1 SGHVS and CDR2 FQNEAQ come from the germline V gene. CDR3 in DNA: TGTGCCAGCAGCTTCAATAATTCACCCCTCCAATTT. It codes for CASSFNNSPLQF. Complete variable domain (other parts from reference TRBV7-8 and TRBJ1-6): GAGVSQSPRYKVAKRGQDVALRCDPISGHVSLFWYQQALGQGPEFLTYFQNEAQLDKSGLPSDRFFAERPEGSVSTLKIQRTQQEDSAVYLCASSFNNSPLQFGNGTRLTVT.

The CDR3 loop reads CSIGQGTGFYEQYF. DNA for the CDR3: TGCAGTATAGGACAGGGGACGGGGTTTTACGAGCAGTACTTC. This rearrangement joins TRBV29-1 to TRBJ2-7, with 9 nucleotides matching TRBD1. The CDR3 consists of 14 residues. The germline V gene encodes CDR1 SQVTM and CDR2 ANQGSEA.

This clonotype came up many times. This chain joins TRBV6-2 or TRBV6-3 and TRBJ1-5; the D is unclear. Trimming took off 6 bases at V and 6 bases at J, with 15 bases between the two ends. In germline, CDR1 is MNHEY, CDR2 SVGEGT. The CDR3 consists of 14 residues. The CDR3 loop reads CASRPTGRGQPQHF. Written as DNA, the CDR3 is TGTGCCAGCAGGCCGACCGGCCGGGGTCAGCCCCAGCATTTT.

This clonotype was observed at least ten times. The V gene is TRBV7-9, the J gene TRBJ1-2; D is ambiguous. Germline lookup yields CDR1 SEHNR and CDR2 FQNEAQ (reference sequence). The CDR3 is 14 amino acids. The V end was cut by 5 bases, the J end by 7 bases, with 17 bases between. The CDR3 sequence: CASSREESWFGYTF. CDR3 sequence (DNA): TGTGCCAGCAGCCGAGAGGAGAGTTGGTTTGGCTACACCTTC.

This clonotype showed up many times. This chain joins TRBV4-3 and TRBJ1-2, with 8 bases that match TRBD1. The J segment lost 4 bases and the V segment lost 2 bases, leaving 3 bases of the junction unmatched. Germline V CDR1 and CDR2: LGHNA, YSLEER. This CDR3 has 14 residues. CDR3 nucleotides: TGCGCCAGCAGCCAACCACAGGGGGGCTATGGCTACACCTTC. Amino acid sequence: CASSQPQGGYGYTF.

This clonotype was counted only a few times. The V call is TRBV6-5, the J call TRBJ1-1, with 9 bases that match TRBD1. The CDR3 length is 16 residues. Losses at the gene ends were 6 bases for V and 3 bases for J; bases not matched to a gene: 11. Germline V gene lookup returns CDR1 MNHEY and CDR2 SVGAGI. The CDR3 sequence is CASSHNRGRRDTEAFF. DNA of the CDR3: TGTGCCAGCAGCCATAACAGGGGGCGCAGGGACACTGAAGCTTTCTTT.

The chain joins TRBV30 to TRBJ1-1, with 7 bases aligning to TRBD1. Germline V gene data show CDR1 as GTSNPN and CDR2 as SVGIG (reference sequence). Trimming at V came to 4 bases and at J to 1 base, leaving 3 bases not matched to a gene. There are 13 residues in the CDR3. This CDR3 reads CAWTRGANTEAFF. The CDR3 nucleotides read TGTGCCTGGACCAGGGGGGCGAACACTGAAGCTTTCTTT. The whole variable domain, filled in from reference TRBV30 and TRBJ1-1, reads SQTIHQWPATLVQPVGSPLSLECTVEGTSNPNLYWYRQAAGRGLQLLFYSVGIGQISSEVPQNLSASRPQDRQFILSSKKLLLSDSGFYLCAWTRGANTEAFFGQGTRLTVV.

In this sample, this clonotype turned up many times. The rearrangement links TRBV7-8 to TRBJ1-2; D ambiguous. This CDR3 comprises 14 residues. In germline, CDR1 is SGHVS, CDR2 FQNEAQ. Trimming pared 5 bases from V and 2 bases from J, leaving 12 bases between. The DNA of the CDR3 is TGTGCCAGCAGCCTTAGTGTAGGAAACTATGGCTACACCTTC. Its translation: CASSLSVGNYGYTF.

This clonotype was seen many times. The J gene is TRBJ2-7, the V gene TRBV7-2; 12 nucleotides line up with TRBD2. The CDR3 spans 16 residues. Germline V gene sequence: CDR1 SGHTA, CDR2 FQGNSA. V lost 0 bases and J lost 6; bases outside the gene matches: 6. This chain's CDR3 is CASSLAVPSGGGEQYF. CDR3 in DNA: TGTGCCAGCAGCTTAGCGGTCCCTAGCGGGGGGGGCGAGCAGTACTTC.

The table lists this clonotype with many counts. J is TRBJ1-6 and V is TRBV11-2; possible D gene TRBD1, 5 bases. Germline-derived CDR1 and CDR2 are SGHAT and FQNNGV. CDR3 size: 18 residues. Trimming removed 2 bases from V and 0 bases from J, with 14 bases in between. This CDR3 is CASSLWEPGRSYNSPLHF. In DNA form, the CDR3 reads TGTGCCAGCAGCTTATGGGAGCCGGGGCGCTCCTATAATTCACCCCTCCACTTT.

V is TRBV11-2 and J is TRBJ2-7; D remains ambiguous. Trimming removed 1 base at V and 9 bases at J, with 16 bases between. This CDR3 has 14 amino acids. CDR1 is SGHAT, CDR2 FQNNGV, per germline. Here the CDR3 reads CASSLVPQPTWQYF. The CDR3, as DNA: TGTGCCAGCAGCTTAGTACCCCAACCCACTTGGCAGTACTTC. The full variable domain, rest sourced from reference TRBV11-2 and TRBJ2-7, is EAGVAQSPRYKIIEKRQSVAFWCNPISGHATLYWYQQILGQGPKLLIQFQNNGVVDDSQLPKDRFSAERLKGVDSTLKIQPAKLEDSAVYLCASSLVPQPTWQYFGPGTRLTVT.

This clonotype appeared many times. This chain connects TRBV6-6 to TRBJ2-1; 13 nucleotides match TRBD2. The trim removed 5 bases at V and 1 base at J, leaving 8 bases unmatched. The CDR3 spans 18 residues. CDR1 is MNHNY and CDR2 is SVGAGI in the germline V gene (reference sequence). The CDR3 bases are TGTGCCAGCAGTACGGGACTAGCGGGACTCGGGTCCTACAATGAGCAGTTCTTC. It is translated as CASSTGLAGLGSYNEQFF.

The chain carries TRBV20-1 and TRBJ2-1; tentatively, D is TRBD2 (7 bases). V shed 7 bases and J shed 2 bases, with 9 bases lying between them. In germline, CDR1 is DFQATT, CDR2 SNEGSKA (reference sequence). The CDR3 sequence is 12 residues long. The CDR3 loop reads CSEGGAYNEQFF. The CDR3 bases are TGCAGTGAAGGGGGGGCCTACAATGAGCAGTTCTTC.

This clonotype has a count of ten or more. The V and J genes are TRBV7-2 and TRBJ1-2; perhaps TRBD1 as D (5 bases). In germline, CDR1 is SGHTA, CDR2 FQGNSA. The CDR3 length is 14 residues. Trimming left V 1 base short and J 2 bases short, with 8 bases between. DNA of the CDR3: TGTGCCAGCAGCTTAGGGTCAGGGAACTATGGCTACACCTTC. Translation gives CASSLGSGNYGYTF.